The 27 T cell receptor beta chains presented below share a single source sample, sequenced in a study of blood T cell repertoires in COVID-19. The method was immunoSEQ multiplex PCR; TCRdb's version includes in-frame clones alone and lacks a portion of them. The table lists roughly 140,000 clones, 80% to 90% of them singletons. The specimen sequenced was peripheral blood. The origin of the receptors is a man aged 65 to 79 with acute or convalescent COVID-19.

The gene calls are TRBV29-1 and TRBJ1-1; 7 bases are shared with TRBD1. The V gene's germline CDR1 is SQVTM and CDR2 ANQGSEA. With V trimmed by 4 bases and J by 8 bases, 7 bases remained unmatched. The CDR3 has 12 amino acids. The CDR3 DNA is TGCAGCGTTGGCCCTGTGACAGGGGAAGCTTTCTTT. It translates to CSVGPVTGEAFF.

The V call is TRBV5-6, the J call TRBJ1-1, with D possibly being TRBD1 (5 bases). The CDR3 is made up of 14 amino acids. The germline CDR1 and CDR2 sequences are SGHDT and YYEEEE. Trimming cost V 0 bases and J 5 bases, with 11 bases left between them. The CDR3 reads CASSLGGGDTEAFF. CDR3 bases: TGTGCCAGCAGCTTGGGCGGGGGGGATACTGAAGCTTTCTTT.

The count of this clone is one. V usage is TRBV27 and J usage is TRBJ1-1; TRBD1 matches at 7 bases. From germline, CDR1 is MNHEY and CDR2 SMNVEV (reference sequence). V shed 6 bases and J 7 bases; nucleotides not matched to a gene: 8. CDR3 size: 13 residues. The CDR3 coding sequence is TGTGCCAGCAGACCGGGACAGCATATTGAAGCTTTCTTT. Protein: CASRPGQHIEAFF.

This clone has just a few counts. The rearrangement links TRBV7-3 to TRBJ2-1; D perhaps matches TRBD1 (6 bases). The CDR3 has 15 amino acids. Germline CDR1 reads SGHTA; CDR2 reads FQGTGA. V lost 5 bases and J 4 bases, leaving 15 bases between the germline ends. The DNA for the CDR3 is TGTGCCAGCAGCCCCTTAGTGGGGGCATACAATGAGCAGTTCTTC. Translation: CASSPLVGAYNEQFF.

The CDR3 protein is CAWSAGQGVKNIQYF. In nucleotides, the CDR3 is TGTGCCTGGAGCGCTGGGCAGGGGGTAAAAAACATTCAGTACTTC. The rearrangement uses TRBV30 and TRBJ2-4; TRBD1 agrees at 7 bases. Per the germline V gene, CDR1 is GTSNPN and CDR2 is SVGIG (reference sequence). This CDR3 is built from 15 residues. The V segment lost 3 bases and the J segment 4 bases; nucleotides outside the gene matches: 9.

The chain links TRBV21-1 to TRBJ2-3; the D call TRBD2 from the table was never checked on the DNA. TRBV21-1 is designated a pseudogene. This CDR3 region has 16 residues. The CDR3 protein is CASSWGLAGSTDTQYF. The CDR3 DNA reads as TGTGCCAGCAGCTGGGGACTAGCGGGTTCCACAGATACGCAGTATTTT.

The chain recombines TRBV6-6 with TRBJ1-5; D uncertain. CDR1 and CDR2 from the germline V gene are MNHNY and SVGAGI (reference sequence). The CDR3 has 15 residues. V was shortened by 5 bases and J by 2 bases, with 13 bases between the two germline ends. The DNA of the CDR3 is TGTGCCAGCAGTCTGGGTTGGGCTGGCAATCAGCCCCAGCATTTT. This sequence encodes CASSLGWAGNQPQHF.

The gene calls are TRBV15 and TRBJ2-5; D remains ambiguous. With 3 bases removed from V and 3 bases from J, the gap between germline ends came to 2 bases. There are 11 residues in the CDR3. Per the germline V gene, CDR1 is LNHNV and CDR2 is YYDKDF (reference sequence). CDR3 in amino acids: CATSSKETQYF. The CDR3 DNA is TGTGCCACCAGCAGTAAAGAGACCCAGTACTTC.

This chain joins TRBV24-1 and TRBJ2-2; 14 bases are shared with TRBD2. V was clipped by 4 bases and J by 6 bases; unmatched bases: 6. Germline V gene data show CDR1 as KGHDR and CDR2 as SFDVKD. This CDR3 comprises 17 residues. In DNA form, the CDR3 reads TGTGCCACCAGTGAGGGGACTAGCGGGAGTAAAGCCGGGGAGCTGTTTTTT. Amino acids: CATSEGTSGSKAGELFF.

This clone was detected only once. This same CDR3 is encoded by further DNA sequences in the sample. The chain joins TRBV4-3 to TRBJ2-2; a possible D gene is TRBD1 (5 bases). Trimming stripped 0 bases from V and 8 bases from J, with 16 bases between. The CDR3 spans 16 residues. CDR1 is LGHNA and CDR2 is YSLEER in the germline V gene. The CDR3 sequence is CASSQDLLGPMGELFF. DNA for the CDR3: TGCGCCAGCAGCCAAGATCTGCTGGGGCCGATGGGGGAGCTGTTTTTT.

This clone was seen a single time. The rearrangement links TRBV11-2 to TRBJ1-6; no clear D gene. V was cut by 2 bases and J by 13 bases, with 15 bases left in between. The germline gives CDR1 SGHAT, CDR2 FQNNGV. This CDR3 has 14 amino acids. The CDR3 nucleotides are TGTGCCAGCAGCTTAAGGGCACCTAGCCACCCCCTCCACTTT. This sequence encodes CASSLRAPSHPLHF.

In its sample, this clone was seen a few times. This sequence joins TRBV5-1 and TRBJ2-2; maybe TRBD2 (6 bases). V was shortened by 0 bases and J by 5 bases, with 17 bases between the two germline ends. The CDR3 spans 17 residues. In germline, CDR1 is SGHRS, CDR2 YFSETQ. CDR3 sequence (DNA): TGCGCCAGCAGCTTGGCCCTTACTAGAGCGGGTACCGGGGAGCTGTTTTTT. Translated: CASSLALTRAGTGELFF.

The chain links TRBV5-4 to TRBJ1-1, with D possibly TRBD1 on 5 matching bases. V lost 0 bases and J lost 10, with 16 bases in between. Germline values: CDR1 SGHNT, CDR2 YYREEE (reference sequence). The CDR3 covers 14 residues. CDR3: CASSLEGPRGVAFF. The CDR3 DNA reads TGTGCCAGCAGCTTGGAGGGGCCTCGCGGTGTAGCTTTCTTT.

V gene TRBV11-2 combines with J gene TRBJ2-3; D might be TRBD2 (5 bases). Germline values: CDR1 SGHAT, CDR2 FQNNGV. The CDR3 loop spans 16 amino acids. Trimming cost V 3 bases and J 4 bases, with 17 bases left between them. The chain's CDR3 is CASSLGNAGVSDTQYF. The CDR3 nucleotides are TGTGCCAGCAGCTTGGGAAACGCCGGGGTGTCAGATACGCAGTATTTT.

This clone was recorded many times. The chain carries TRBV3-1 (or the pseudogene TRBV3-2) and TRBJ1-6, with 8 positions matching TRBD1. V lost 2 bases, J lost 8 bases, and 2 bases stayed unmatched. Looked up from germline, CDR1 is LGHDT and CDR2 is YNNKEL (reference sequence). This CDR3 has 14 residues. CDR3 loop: CASSQRQGYSPLHF. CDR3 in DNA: TGTGCCAGCAGCCAAAGACAGGGGTATTCACCCCTCCACTTT.

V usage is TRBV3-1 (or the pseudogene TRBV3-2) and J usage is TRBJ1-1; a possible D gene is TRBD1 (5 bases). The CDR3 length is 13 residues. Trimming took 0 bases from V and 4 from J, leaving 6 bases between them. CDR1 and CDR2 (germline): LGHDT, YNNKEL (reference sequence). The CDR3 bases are TGTGCCAGCAGCCAAGAACAGGTCACTGAAGCTTTCTTT. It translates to CASSQEQVTEAFF.

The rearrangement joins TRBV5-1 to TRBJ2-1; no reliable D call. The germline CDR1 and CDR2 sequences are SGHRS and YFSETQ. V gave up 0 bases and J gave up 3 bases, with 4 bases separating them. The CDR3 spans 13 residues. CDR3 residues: CASSLDGYNEQFF. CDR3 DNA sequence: TGCGCCAGCAGCTTGGACGGCTACAATGAGCAGTTCTTC.

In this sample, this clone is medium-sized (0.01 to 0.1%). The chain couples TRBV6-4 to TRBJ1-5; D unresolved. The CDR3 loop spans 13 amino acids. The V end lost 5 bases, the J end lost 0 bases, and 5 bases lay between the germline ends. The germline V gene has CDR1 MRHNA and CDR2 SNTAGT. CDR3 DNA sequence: TGTGCCAGCAGTTCAGATAGCAATCAGCCCCAGCATTTT. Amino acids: CASSSDSNQPQHF.

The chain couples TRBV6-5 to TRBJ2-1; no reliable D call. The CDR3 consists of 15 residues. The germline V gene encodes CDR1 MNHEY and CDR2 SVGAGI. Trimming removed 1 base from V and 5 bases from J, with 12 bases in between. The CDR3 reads CASSYFPLGNNEQFF. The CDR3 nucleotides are TGTGCCAGCAGTTACTTTCCGCTAGGCAACAATGAGCAGTTCTTC.

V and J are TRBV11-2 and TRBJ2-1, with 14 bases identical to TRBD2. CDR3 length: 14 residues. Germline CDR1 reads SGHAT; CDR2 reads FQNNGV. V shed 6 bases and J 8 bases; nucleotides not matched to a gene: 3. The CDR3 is CASRSGLAGDEQFF. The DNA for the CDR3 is TGTGCCAGCAGGTCGGGACTAGCGGGAGATGAGCAGTTCTTC.

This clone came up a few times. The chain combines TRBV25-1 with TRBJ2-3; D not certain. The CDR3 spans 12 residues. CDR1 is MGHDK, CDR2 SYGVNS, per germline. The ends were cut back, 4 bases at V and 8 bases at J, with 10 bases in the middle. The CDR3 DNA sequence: TGTGCCAGCAGTGCCCTCCTGGCTACGCAGTATTTT. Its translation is CASSALLATQYF.

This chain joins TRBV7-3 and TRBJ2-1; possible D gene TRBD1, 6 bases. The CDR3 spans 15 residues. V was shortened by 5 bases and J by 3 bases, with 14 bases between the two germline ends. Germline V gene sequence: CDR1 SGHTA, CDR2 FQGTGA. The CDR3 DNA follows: TGTGCCAGCAGCCCTAAGCGGACAGTCTACAATGAGCAGTTCTTC. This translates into CASSPKRTVYNEQFF.

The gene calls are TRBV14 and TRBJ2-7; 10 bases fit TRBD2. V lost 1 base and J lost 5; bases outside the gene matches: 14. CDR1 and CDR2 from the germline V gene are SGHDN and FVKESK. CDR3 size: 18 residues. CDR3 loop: CASSQVLRTSGLPNEQYF. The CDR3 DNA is TGTGCCAGCAGCCAAGTCTTGCGGACTAGCGGTTTGCCGAACGAGCAGTACTTC. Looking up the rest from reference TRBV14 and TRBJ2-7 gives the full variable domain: EAGVTQFPSHSVIEKGQTVTLRCDPISGHDNLYWYRRVMGKEIKFLLHFVKESKQDESGMPNNRFLAERTGGTYSTLKVQPAELEDSGVYFCASSQVLRTSGLPNEQYFGPGTRLTVT.

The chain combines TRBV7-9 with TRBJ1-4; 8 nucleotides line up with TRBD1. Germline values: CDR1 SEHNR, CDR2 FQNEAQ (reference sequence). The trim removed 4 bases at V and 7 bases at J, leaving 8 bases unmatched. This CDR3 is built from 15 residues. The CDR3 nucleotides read TGTGCCAGCAGCTCAGGGGGCAGGGGAGCTGAAAAACTGTTTTTT. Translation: CASSSGGRGAEKLFF.

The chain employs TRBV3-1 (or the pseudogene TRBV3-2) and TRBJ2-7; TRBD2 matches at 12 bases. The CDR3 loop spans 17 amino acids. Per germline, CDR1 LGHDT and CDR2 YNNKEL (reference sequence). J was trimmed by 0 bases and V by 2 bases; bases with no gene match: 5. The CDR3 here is CASSQSLAGGSSYEQYF. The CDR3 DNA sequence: TGTGCCAGCAGCCAATCACTAGCGGGAGGATCCTCCTACGAGCAGTACTTC.

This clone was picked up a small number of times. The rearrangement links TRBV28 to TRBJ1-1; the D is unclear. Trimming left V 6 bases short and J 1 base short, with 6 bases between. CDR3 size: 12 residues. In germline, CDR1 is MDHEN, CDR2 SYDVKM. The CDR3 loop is CASSHRNTEAFF. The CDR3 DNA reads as TGTGCCAGCAGCCATAGGAACACTGAAGCTTTCTTT. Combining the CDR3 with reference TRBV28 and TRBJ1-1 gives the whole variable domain DVKVTQSSRYLVKRTGEKVFLECVQDMDHENMFWYRQDPGLGLRLIYFSYDVKMKEKGDIPEGYSVSREKKERFSLILESASTNQTSMYLCASSHRNTEAFFGQGTRLTVV.

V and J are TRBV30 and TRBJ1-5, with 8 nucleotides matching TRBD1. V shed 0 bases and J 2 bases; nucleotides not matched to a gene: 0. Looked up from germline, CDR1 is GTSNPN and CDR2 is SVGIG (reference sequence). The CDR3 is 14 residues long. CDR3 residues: CAWSVQGGNQPQHF. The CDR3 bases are TGTGCCTGGAGTGTACAGGGGGGCAATCAGCCCCAGCATTTT.